This record looks at one T cell receptor (beta chain) sequence and its context. The CDR3 covers 12 residues. Germline V CDR1 and CDR2: MNHNY, SVGAGI (reference sequence). Deletions cut 8 bases from V and 2 bases from J, with 8 bases between. The data stem from a study of control samples from healthy donors and cancer patients. The data were produced by immunoSEQ multiplex PCR, yet TCRdb's version contains in-frame clones alone and is incomplete. The top ten clones hold 1.7% of a sample with approximately 35,000 clones, under 95% of them seen once. The sequence was obtained from a man aged 35 to 55 with colorectal cancer. Sequencing was done on a sample of PBMCs. The chain carries TRBV6-6 and TRBJ2-3; D is ambiguous. CDR3 DNA sequence: TGTGCCAGCTGTGGTAACACAGATACGCAGTATTTT. It codes for CASCGNTDTQYF.